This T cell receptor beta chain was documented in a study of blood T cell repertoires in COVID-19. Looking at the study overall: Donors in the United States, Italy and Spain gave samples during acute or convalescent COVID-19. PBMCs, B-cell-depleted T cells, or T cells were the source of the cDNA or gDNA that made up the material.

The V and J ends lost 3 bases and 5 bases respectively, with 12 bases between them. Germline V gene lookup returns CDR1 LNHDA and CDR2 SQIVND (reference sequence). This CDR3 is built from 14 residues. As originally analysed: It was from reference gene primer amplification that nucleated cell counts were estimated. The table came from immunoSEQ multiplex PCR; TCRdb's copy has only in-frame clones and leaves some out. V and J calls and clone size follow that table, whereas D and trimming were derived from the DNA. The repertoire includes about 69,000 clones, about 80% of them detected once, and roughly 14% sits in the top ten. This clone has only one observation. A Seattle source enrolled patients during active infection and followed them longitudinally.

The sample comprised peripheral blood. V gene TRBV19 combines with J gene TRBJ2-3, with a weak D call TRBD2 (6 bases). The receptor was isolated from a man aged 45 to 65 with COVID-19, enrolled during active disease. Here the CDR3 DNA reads TGTGCCAGTAGTATCCGGGGGTTGGGAGATACGCAGTATTTT. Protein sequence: CASSIRGLGDTQYF.